The 20 T cell receptor beta chains reported below all come from one sample, sequenced in a study of blood T cell repertoires in COVID-19. TCRdb's copy holds only in-frame clones and misses some; the assay was immunoSEQ multiplex PCR. The sample carries approximately 250,000 clones, roughly 80% recorded once. Sequencing was carried out using peripheral blood. Receptors were obtained from a man in his 60s who had recovered from COVID-19.

Comment on this clone: Other DNA variants within this sample encode the same CDR3. The chain combines TRBV28 with TRBJ2-3; possibly TRBD2 for D (7 bases). Trimming pared 4 bases from V and 3 bases from J, leaving 14 bases between. The CDR3 runs 15 residues. Germline V gene lookup returns CDR1 MDHEN and CDR2 SYDVKM. The CDR3 DNA reads as TGTGCCAGCAGTTCAACCCGGGGGGCTACAGATACGCAGTATTTT. Its translation is CASSSTRGATDTQYF.

Here the CDR3 reads CASSSPGGNSGNTIYF. The CDR3, as DNA: TGTGCCAGCAGTTCCCCAGGGGGTAACTCTGGAAACACCATATATTTT. The chain is built from TRBV28 and TRBJ1-3; 7 nucleotides line up with TRBD1. The germline CDR1 and CDR2 sequences are MDHEN and SYDVKM. The V gene end was trimmed by 4 bases and the J gene end by 0 bases; junction bases not matched to a gene: 6. The CDR3 sequence is 16 residues long.

This chain links TRBV11-3 with TRBJ2-2, with 9 bases identical to TRBD1. Per germline, CDR1 SGHNT and CDR2 YENEEA. CDR3 length: 17 amino acids. V lost 0 bases, J lost 1 base, and 3 bases stayed unmatched. CDR3 in amino acids: CASSLEDRGLNTGELFF. The CDR3 nucleotides are TGTGCCAGCAGCTTAGAGGACAGGGGCCTGAACACCGGGGAGCTGTTTTTT.

This clone occurred once. The rearrangement uses TRBV23-1 and TRBJ2-2, with TRBD1 matching 8 bases. TRBV23-1 is classed as an ORF, of uncertain function. V lost 7 bases to trimming and J lost 6 bases; unmatched junction nucleotides: 4. The CDR3 length is 13 residues. CDR3: CASTGGAAGELFF. DNA for the CDR3: TGCGCCAGCACAGGGGGCGCGGCCGGGGAGCTGTTTTTT.

This clone has only a few counts. The chain has TRBV7-8 and TRBJ1-6, with 7 bases fitting TRBD1. The CDR3 sequence is 16 residues long. Per the germline V gene, CDR1 is SGHVS and CDR2 is FQNEAQ. Trimming cost V 7 bases and J 7 bases; bases outside gene matches: 13. CDR3 amino acids: CASTPKPRQGNSPLHF. The CDR3 region has the DNA TGTGCCAGCACCCCAAAGCCCCGACAGGGAAATTCACCCCTCCACTTT.

The V and J genes are TRBV27 and TRBJ1-1, with 8 bases fitting TRBD1. V lost 6 bases to trimming and J lost 5 bases; unmatched junction nucleotides: 11. Per the germline V gene, CDR1 is MNHEY and CDR2 is SMNVEV (reference sequence). The CDR3 loop spans 15 amino acids. Here the CDR3 DNA reads TGTGCCAGCAGACAGATCCGACAGGGGCCAACTGAAGCTTTCTTT. Translation gives CASRQIRQGPTEAFF.

The chain joins TRBV3-1 (or the pseudogene TRBV3-2) to TRBJ2-1; 7 nucleotides align to TRBD2. V shed 4 bases, J shed 15 bases, and the junction held 15 bases outside the gene matches. CDR1 LGHDT and CDR2 YNNKEL come from the germline V gene (reference sequence). This CDR3 contains 14 residues. This CDR3 is CASSPSRDYPSLFF. Here the CDR3 DNA reads TGTGCCAGCAGCCCGAGCCGGGACTATCCGTCGTTGTTCTTC.

V is TRBV18 and J is TRBJ2-1; the match to TRBD2 covers 9 bases. The CDR3 is 15 residues long. Trimming cost V 5 bases and J 8 bases; bases outside gene matches: 10. Germline V gives CDR1 KGHSH, CDR2 LQKENI. Written as DNA, the CDR3 is TGTGCCAGCTCAGCCAGCGGGGGGCCAGTACATGAGCAGTTCTTC. Amino acids: CASSASGGPVHEQFF.

The chain uses TRBV2 and TRBJ1-5; 7 positions match TRBD1. The CDR3 loop spans 13 amino acids. After removal of 8 bases from V and 7 bases from J, the junction contained 8 bases not matched to a gene. The germline V gene has CDR1 SNHLY and CDR2 FYNNEI. CDR3 in DNA: TGTGCCAGCGGAGAGACGACAGGGCAGCCCCAGCATTTT. It is translated as CASGETTGQPQHF.

The chain employs TRBV24-1 and TRBJ2-1, with TRBD2 matching 7 bases. This CDR3 is built from 16 residues. V shed 4 bases, J shed 7 bases, and the junction held 12 bases outside the gene matches. CDR1 KGHDR and CDR2 SFDVKD come from the germline V gene. The CDR3 DNA reads TGTGCCACCAGTGACCGGGGCGGGAGCGTAGGGAATGAGCAGTTCTTC. This codes for CATSDRGGSVGNEQFF.

The genes are TRBV2 and TRBJ1-6; D is perhaps TRBD1 (6 bases). Trimming took off 8 bases at V and 10 bases at J, with 24 bases between the two ends. The CDR3 consists of 16 residues. Germline values: CDR1 SNHLY, CDR2 FYNNEI. The CDR3 bases are TGTGCCAGCGTCAAGGGGGTAAGGGATCGGCAGTCACCCCTCCACTTT. This encodes CASVKGVRDRQSPLHF.

The chain carries TRBV27 and TRBJ2-7, with TRBD2 matching over 8 bases. Germline V gene sequence: CDR1 MNHEY, CDR2 SMNVEV (reference sequence). Trimming cost V 4 bases and J 0 bases; bases outside gene matches: 5. There are 15 residues in the CDR3. The CDR3 DNA is TGTGCCAGCAGTTCCGATACTAGCGGCTCCTACGAGCAGTACTTC. This translates into CASSSDTSGSYEQYF.

This chain connects TRBV19 to TRBJ2-7, with TRBD1 as a possible D gene (6 bases). From germline, CDR1 is LNHDA and CDR2 SQIVND (reference sequence). V was shortened by 5 bases and J by 6 bases, with 14 bases between the two germline ends. The CDR3 loop spans 13 amino acids. The chain's CDR3 is CASSVTSGAEQYF. CDR3 bases: TGTGCCAGTAGTGTAACCTCAGGGGCCGAGCAGTACTTC.

This clone was picked up a small number of times. V and J are TRBV6-6 and TRBJ2-1, with D possibly matching TRBD2 (6 bases). Germline values: CDR1 MNHNY, CDR2 SVGAGI (reference sequence). Trimming stripped 5 bases from V and 6 bases from J, with 17 bases between. The CDR3 contains 15 residues. For the CDR3, the DNA is TGTGCCAGCAGTCCTTGGTCGGACGGGGGCAATGAGCAGTTCTTC. Its protein is CASSPWSDGGNEQFF.

This rearrangement joins TRBV5-4 to TRBJ1-2, with D tentatively TRBD1 (6 bases). Germline V gives CDR1 SGHNT, CDR2 YYREEE (reference sequence). The CDR3 sequence is 15 residues long. Trimming took off 3 bases at V and 2 bases at J, with 14 bases between the two ends. This CDR3 is CASSYRGAANYGYTF. The CDR3, as DNA: TGTGCCAGCAGCTACCGGGGGGCGGCGAACTATGGCTACACCTTC.

V gene TRBV12-3 or TRBV12-4 combines with J gene TRBJ1-5, with D possibly being TRBD1 (5 bases). The V end was cut by 4 bases, the J end by 4 bases, with 8 bases between. The CDR3 contains 13 residues. CDR3 DNA sequence: TGTGCCAGCAGTTATCAGGGAAATCAGCCCCAGCATTTT. It yields the protein CASSYQGNQPQHF.

The rearrangement uses TRBV7-9 and TRBJ2-5, with D possibly being TRBD1 (6 bases). The germline CDR1 and CDR2 sequences are SEHNR and FQNEAQ (reference sequence). V was pared by 5 bases and J by 0 bases, with 10 bases between. The CDR3 is 14 amino acids. The CDR3, as DNA: TGTGCCAGCAGCGACGGACAGTACCAAGAGACCCAGTACTTC. Amino acid sequence: CASSDGQYQETQYF. Together with reference TRBV7-9 and TRBJ2-5, the CDR3 gives the full variable domain: DTGVSQNPRHKITKRGQNVTFRCDPISEHNRLYWYRQTLGQGPEFLTYFQNEAQLEKSRLLSDRFSAERPKGSFSTLEIQRTEQGDSAMYLCASSDGQYQETQYFGPGTRLLVL.

This clone was counted a single time. V and J are TRBV7-2 and TRBJ2-1, with TRBD2 matching over 9 bases. Germline V CDR1 and CDR2: SGHTA, FQGNSA. The junction had 13 bases not matched to a gene; V was cut back by 2 bases and J by 8 bases. This CDR3 contains 17 residues. The DNA for the CDR3 is TGTGCCAGCAGCTTATTGCGAGGCGGGGGGGCTTCCCATGAGCAGTTCTTC. Protein: CASSLLRGGGASHEQFF.

The chain is built from TRBV30 and TRBJ1-6, with TRBD1 as a possible D gene (6 bases). The CDR3 runs 17 residues. V lost 1 base and J lost 8, with 21 bases in between. Germline V gene data show CDR1 as GTSNPN and CDR2 as SVGIG (reference sequence). The CDR3 sequence: CAWSGGAWRGQDSPLHF. In DNA, the CDR3 is TGTGCCTGGAGTGGCGGGGCGTGGCGGGGGCAGGATTCACCCCTCCACTTT.

The rearrangement links TRBV25-1 to TRBJ1-1; D is unresolved. CDR1 and CDR2 from the germline V gene are MGHDK and SYGVNS. This CDR3 spans 14 amino acids. Between the trimmed V and J ends, which lost 5 bases and 2 bases, there was a span of 12 bases. The chain's CDR3 is CASSPPHRNTEAFF. DNA of the CDR3: TGTGCCAGCAGTCCCCCCCACAGAAACACTGAAGCTTTCTTT.